Listed here are 29 T cell receptor beta chains from one sample, sequenced in a study of blood T cell repertoires in COVID-19. Measured with immunoSEQ multiplex PCR; TCRdb has only the in-frame clones, and not every one. The repertoire holds roughly 120,000 clones, with roughly 92% as singletons. Sequences were obtained from peripheral blood. These receptors originate from a man aged 50 to 59 with COVID-19, enrolled during active disease.

The chain is built from TRBV2 and TRBJ2-7, with no clear D. The length of the CDR3 is 11 residues. Trimming left V 10 bases short and J 3 bases short, with 10 bases between. Per the germline V gene, CDR1 is SNHLY and CDR2 is FYNNEI. CDR3 sequence reads: CATLTGYEQYF. CDR3 coding DNA: TGTGCCACGCTGACGGGCTACGAGCAGTACTTC.

A single count supports this clone. This chain uses TRBV7-9 with TRBJ2-1, with 12 nucleotides matching TRBD1. CDR1 SEHNR and CDR2 FQNEAQ come from the germline V gene (reference sequence). J gave up 6 bases and V 1 base, and 7 bases lay outside the gene matches. This CDR3 comprises 17 residues. Written as DNA, the CDR3 is TGTGCCAGCAGCTTAGAATCCTGGGACAGGGGGCTCAATGAGCAGTTCTTC. As protein: CASSLESWDRGLNEQFF.

This clone showed up just once. This chain connects TRBV19 to TRBJ2-1, with 12 bases lining up with TRBD2. The germline gives CDR1 LNHDA, CDR2 SQIVND (reference sequence). Unmatched junction bases numbered 6, after V lost 7 bases and J lost 5 bases. This CDR3 is built from 15 residues. The CDR3 DNA reads TGTGCCAGTACCAAGGGACTAGCGGGCAACAATGAGCAGTTCTTC. It translates to CASTKGLAGNNEQFF. Full variable domain (missing parts from reference TRBV19 and TRBJ2-1): DGGITQSPKYLFRKEGQNVTLSCEQNLNHDAMYWYRQDPGQGLRLIYYSQIVNDFQKGDIAEGYSVSREKKESFPLTVTSAQKNPTAFYLCASTKGLAGNNEQFFGPGTRLTVL.

The V call is TRBV9, the J call TRBJ1-5; TRBD1 matches at 9 bases. Germline V gene data show CDR1 as SGDLS and CDR2 as YYNGEE. The V gene end was trimmed by 4 bases and the J gene end by 7 bases; junction bases not matched to a gene: 6. CDR3 length: 14 residues. DNA of the CDR3: TGTGCCAGCAGCCGGACAGGGGCTTTCCAGCCCCAGCATTTT. This gives the protein CASSRTGAFQPQHF.

This chain joins TRBV25-1 and TRBJ2-1; 8 nucleotides line up with TRBD1. This CDR3 has 13 amino acids. The V gene's germline CDR1 is MGHDK and CDR2 SYGVNS. The V gene end was trimmed by 7 bases and the J gene end by 3 bases; junction bases not matched to a gene: 2. The CDR3 DNA sequence: TGTGCCAGCAAGGGACAGGACTACAATGAGCAGTTCTTC. It is translated as CASKGQDYNEQFF.

The chain couples TRBV6-2 or TRBV6-3 to TRBJ1-1; 11 nucleotides agree with TRBD1. The germline V gene encodes CDR1 MNHEY and CDR2 SVGEGT. Trimming removed 6 bases from V and 2 bases from J; junction bases left unmatched: 5. The CDR3 contains 15 residues. CDR3 protein: CASSSGQGGNTEAFF. CDR3 DNA sequence: TGTGCCAGCAGCTCGGGACAGGGGGGCAACACTGAAGCTTTCTTT.

This clone was counted a single time. The chain carries TRBV9 and TRBJ1-4; 7 bases are a match to TRBD1. Germline lookup yields CDR1 SGDLS and CDR2 YYNGEE. The CDR3 covers 16 residues. With V trimmed by 4 bases and J by 2 bases, 8 bases remained unmatched. CDR3 region: CASSLRQGTTNEKLFF. The DNA of the CDR3 is TGTGCCAGCAGCTTACGACAGGGAACCACTAATGAAAAACTGTTTTTT.

The chain joins TRBV9 to TRBJ2-7; a possible D gene is TRBD2 (5 bases). The CDR3 spans 15 residues. Germline V gene data show CDR1 as SGDLS and CDR2 as YYNGEE. Trimming pared 0 bases from V and 4 bases from J, leaving 14 bases between. CDR3 region: CASSVVPSTRYEQYV. CDR3 sequence (DNA): TGTGCCAGCAGCGTAGTCCCATCAACTAGGTACGAGCAGTACGTC.

The chain recombines TRBV30 with TRBJ1-1; tentative D call: TRBD1 (6 bases). CDR1 is GTSNPN, CDR2 SVGIG, per germline (reference sequence). This CDR3 has 13 residues. Deletions cut 3 bases from V and 6 bases from J, with 14 bases between. The DNA for the CDR3 is TGTGCCTGGAGCGTAGGGGGGGGCGCTGAAGCTTTCTTT. Translation gives CAWSVGGGAEAFF.

V is TRBV7-8 and J is TRBJ1-6, with 10 positions matching TRBD1. Germline values: CDR1 SGHVS, CDR2 FQNEAQ. With V trimmed by 3 bases and J by 5 bases, 4 bases remained unmatched. CDR3 length: 16 amino acids. In nucleotides, the CDR3 is TGTGCCAGCAGCTTTTTGGGACAGGGGAATAATTCACCCCTCCACTTT. The encoded protein is CASSFLGQGNNSPLHF.

The chain has TRBV19 and TRBJ1-3, with a weak D call TRBD1 (6 bases). The CDR3 is 16 residues long. Germline V CDR1 and CDR2: LNHDA, SQIVND (reference sequence). V was clipped by 6 bases and J by 6 bases, with 21 bases between them. This CDR3 reads CASSRTGRGSQNTIYF. The CDR3, as DNA: TGTGCCAGTAGCCGTACCGGCAGGGGATCACAAAACACCATATATTTT. Using reference TRBV19 and TRBJ1-3 for the parts outside the CDR3, the full variable domain is DGGITQSPKYLFRKEGQNVTLSCEQNLNHDAMYWYRQDPGQGLRLIYYSQIVNDFQKGDIAEGYSVSREKKESFPLTVTSAQKNPTAFYLCASSRTGRGSQNTIYFGEGSWLTVV.

V usage is TRBV15 and J usage is TRBJ2-2; TRBD2 matches at 12 bases. Germline CDR1 and CDR2: LNHNV and YYDKDF (reference sequence). The V gene end was trimmed by 2 bases and the J gene end by 6 bases; junction bases not matched to a gene: 10. The CDR3 contains 18 residues. This CDR3 is CATSRPGLAGSFPGELFF. The CDR3, as DNA: TGTGCCACCAGCAGACCCGGACTAGCGGGAAGTTTCCCCGGGGAGCTGTTTTTT.

The V and J genes are TRBV7-3 and TRBJ2-7; weak D call: TRBD2 (5 bases). CDR3 size: 13 residues. Germline V gene sequence: CDR1 SGHTA, CDR2 FQGTGA. Deletions cut 2 bases from V and 3 bases from J, with 8 bases between. The CDR3 loop is CASSLGRGYEQYF. In nucleotides, the CDR3 is TGTGCCAGCAGCTTAGGACGGGGCTACGAGCAGTACTTC.

The chain recombines TRBV5-4 with TRBJ1-6; unclear D gene. This CDR3 spans 15 amino acids. Trimming stripped 1 base from V and 7 bases from J, with 12 bases between. Germline CDR1 reads SGHNT; CDR2 reads YYREEE (reference sequence). The CDR3, as DNA: TGTGCCAGCAGCTTGTTCTCAGCGGACAATTCACCCCTCCACTTT. Residues: CASSLFSADNSPLHF.

The V gene is TRBV11-2, the J gene TRBJ1-1; 7 bases match TRBD1. From germline, CDR1 is SGHAT and CDR2 FQNNGV. V gave up 3 bases and J gave up 3 bases; unmatched junction bases: 1. This CDR3 comprises 13 residues. DNA of the CDR3: TGTGCCAGCAGCTTCCAGGGGGACACTGAAGCTTTCTTT. It yields the protein CASSFQGDTEAFF.

The chain recombines TRBV28 with TRBJ2-7, with TRBD2 identical over 7 bases. This CDR3 has 16 residues. Germline CDR1 is MDHEN and CDR2 is SYDVKM. V dropped 3 bases and J dropped 2; count of bases not matched to a gene: 10. This CDR3 is CASSFFYSGTTYEQYF. The CDR3 nucleotides read TGTGCCAGCAGTTTCTTTTACTCGGGGACTACCTACGAGCAGTACTTC.

The chain is built from TRBV11-2 and TRBJ1-1, with TRBD1 as a possible D gene (6 bases). Trimming took off 3 bases at V and 0 bases at J, with 14 bases between the two ends. The CDR3 is 16 amino acids. In germline, CDR1 is SGHAT, CDR2 FQNNGV. Written as DNA, the CDR3 is TGTGCCAGCAGCTTCGGGACACTCGATTTGAACACTGAAGCTTTCTTT. It translates to CASSFGTLDLNTEAFF.

The chain recombines TRBV29-1 with TRBJ2-1; no clear D. The V and J ends lost 4 bases and 8 bases respectively, with 12 bases between them. Germline CDR1 SQVTM, CDR2 ANQGSEA. CDR3 length equals 12 residues. The CDR3 region is CSVAGNIDEQFF. The CDR3 DNA reads as TGCAGCGTTGCAGGAAATATCGATGAGCAGTTCTTC.

The chain has TRBV6-6 and TRBJ2-7, with D possibly TRBD2 on 6 matching bases. V lost 5 bases and J 0 bases, leaving 11 bases between the germline ends. The CDR3 is 14 residues long. Germline CDR1 is MNHNY and CDR2 is SVGAGI (reference sequence). The CDR3 here is CASSTGLSSYEQYF. For the CDR3, the DNA is TGTGCCAGCAGTACGGGACTTAGCTCCTACGAGCAGTACTTC.

The chain carries TRBV28 and TRBJ2-7, with TRBD1 matching 8 bases. CDR3 length: 15 amino acids. The V gene end was trimmed by 6 bases and the J gene end by 6 bases; junction bases not matched to a gene: 13. In germline, CDR1 is MDHEN, CDR2 SYDVKM. The CDR3 is CASRAAGTGVREQYF. CDR3 coding DNA: TGTGCCAGCAGAGCCGCCGGGACAGGAGTTCGCGAGCAGTACTTC.

This clone appeared a single time. V is TRBV4-1 and J is TRBJ1-1; D gene unclear. This CDR3 spans 14 amino acids. V lost 1 base, J lost 4 bases, and 10 bases lay in between. Germline assignment: CDR1 MGHRA and CDR2 YSYEKL. The CDR3 DNA reads as TGCGCCAGCAGCCAAGTTGGGGAGGTCACTGAAGCTTTCTTT. It translates to CASSQVGEVTEAFF.

V and J are TRBV4-2 and TRBJ1-2; D remains ambiguous. Trimming took 1 base from V and 7 from J, leaving 7 bases between them. Per the germline V gene, CDR1 is LGHNA and CDR2 is YNFKEQ. The CDR3 length is 12 residues. In nucleotides, the CDR3 is TGTGCCAGCAGCCAAGCACAGATTGGCTACACCTTC. The encoded protein is CASSQAQIGYTF.

This clone occurred once. This chain joins TRBV5-1 and TRBJ2-2; D may be TRBD1 (6 bases). Germline values: CDR1 SGHRS, CDR2 YFSETQ. The CDR3 length is 17 residues. Trimming took 1 base from V and 8 from J, leaving 21 bases between them. The CDR3 is CASSLLIRQVEGGELFF. DNA of the CDR3: TGCGCCAGCAGCTTGTTAATCCGACAGGTCGAAGGGGGGGAGCTGTTTTTT.

The V gene is TRBV5-4, the J gene TRBJ2-3; D is perhaps TRBD2 (6 bases). This CDR3 comprises 13 residues. Trimming pared 6 bases from V and 0 bases from J, leaving 8 bases between. CDR1 is SGHNT and CDR2 is YYREEE in the germline V gene (reference sequence). The CDR3 reads CASKAGSTDTQYF. The CDR3, as DNA: TGTGCCAGCAAAGCGGGTAGCACAGATACGCAGTATTTT.

The DNA of the CDR3 is TGCAGCGTTGTTGCGGGAGGGACAGATACGCAGTATTTT. Encoded protein: CSVVAGGTDTQYF. The rearrangement uses TRBV29-1 and TRBJ2-3; 9 positions match TRBD2. Germline-derived CDR1 and CDR2 are SQVTM and ANQGSEA. The CDR3 runs 13 residues. The J segment lost 3 bases and the V segment lost 4 bases, leaving 2 bases of the junction unmatched.

The chain carries TRBV5-1 and TRBJ2-3; tentative D call: TRBD2 (6 bases). The CDR3 sequence is 14 residues long. The V gene's germline CDR1 is SGHRS and CDR2 YFSETQ. Trimming shortened V by 4 bases and J by 0 bases, and 9 bases separated the two germline ends. The CDR3, as DNA: TGCGCCAGCAGCCCGGGACTGAGCACAGATACGCAGTATTTT. Residues: CASSPGLSTDTQYF.

The chain couples TRBV2 to TRBJ2-3; TRBD1 might be the D (5 bases). CDR1 SNHLY and CDR2 FYNNEI come from the germline V gene. The CDR3 consists of 15 residues. Trimming removed 6 bases from V and 1 base from J, with 14 bases in between. The CDR3 is CASRLQPTGTDTQYF. CDR3 bases: TGTGCCAGCAGGCTCCAACCGACAGGCACAGATACGCAGTATTTT. Combining the CDR3 with reference TRBV2 and TRBJ2-3 gives the whole variable domain EPEVTQTPSHQVTQMGQEVILRCVPISNHLYFYWYRQILGQKVEFLVSFYNNEISEKSEIFDDQFSVERPDGSNFTLKIRSTKLEDSAMYFCASRLQPTGTDTQYFGPGTRLTVL.

V usage is TRBV13 and J usage is TRBJ2-4; the D is unclear. The CDR3 contains 14 residues. V gave up 3 bases and J gave up 0 bases, with 6 bases separating them. Germline CDR1 reads PRHDT; CDR2 reads FYEKMQ (reference sequence). In DNA form, the CDR3 reads TGTGCCAGCAGCTTCGTACTAGCCAAAAACATTCAGTACTTC. Encoded protein: CASSFVLAKNIQYF.

The V call is TRBV10-3, the J call TRBJ2-5; 10 nucleotides align to TRBD2. The CDR3 loop spans 16 amino acids. V lost 3 bases, J lost 2 bases, and 6 bases stayed unmatched. CDR1 ENHRY and CDR2 SYGVKD come from the germline V gene. The CDR3 protein is CAISDRTSGTQETQYF. The CDR3 nucleotides read TGTGCCATCAGTGATAGGACTAGCGGAACGCAAGAGACCCAGTACTTC.